These 9 T cell receptor beta chains came from one sample sequenced in a study of OX40 agonist ivuxolimab in advanced cancers. Repertoires were generated with immunoSEQ multiplex PCR, while TCRdb's copy carries only in-frame clones and drops some. This sample carries about 15,000 clones, 78% of them seen once, and the ten largest clones take over 25%. The specimen was CD4+ or CD8+ T cells sorted from blood, collected in a trial of the OX40 agonist ivuxolimab. These receptors were collected from an adult with an advanced solid tumor such as melanoma, head and neck, liver or kidney cancer.

V is TRBV9 and J is TRBJ2-1; no clear D. Trimming shortened V by 0 bases and J by 7 bases, and 11 bases separated the two germline ends. The CDR3 runs 14 residues. From germline, CDR1 is SGDLS and CDR2 YYNGEE. The CDR3 region is CASSVEGILNEQFF. The CDR3 nucleotides read TGTGCCAGCAGCGTAGAGGGCATCTTGAATGAGCAGTTCTTC.

The gene calls are TRBV7-2 and TRBJ1-2; D may be TRBD1 (6 bases). With 2 bases removed from V and 1 base from J, the gap between germline ends came to 17 bases. The CDR3 has 17 amino acids. The germline V gene encodes CDR1 SGHTA and CDR2 FQGNSA. This CDR3 is CASSLNRDTPFNYGYTF. The CDR3 DNA sequence: TGTGCCAGCAGCTTAAATAGGGACACCCCCTTTAACTATGGCTACACCTTC.

This clone is classed as medium-sized. The rearrangement links TRBV27 to TRBJ2-2, with D possibly matching TRBD1 (5 bases). Germline V gene lookup returns CDR1 MNHEY and CDR2 SMNVEV (reference sequence). The V gene lost 6 bases and the J gene lost 2 bases, with 16 bases spanning the gap. CDR3 size: 16 residues. Written as DNA, the CDR3 is TGTGCCAGCAGCCCAACCCGAGACAGAAACACCGGGGAGCTGTTTTTT. Protein product: CASSPTRDRNTGELFF.

The chain joins TRBV29-1 to TRBJ2-3; 7 nucleotides agree with TRBD2. V shed 0 bases, J shed 5 bases, and the junction held 11 bases outside the gene matches. CDR1 and CDR2 from the germline V gene are SQVTM and ANQGSEA. The CDR3 has 16 residues. CDR3 protein: CSVEDLQLAPRDTQYF. DNA of the CDR3: TGCAGCGTTGAAGATCTTCAACTAGCGCCTAGAGATACGCAGTATTTT.

This clone was seen once. The chain is built from TRBV13 and TRBJ2-1; 10 nucleotides match TRBD1. Germline values: CDR1 PRHDT, CDR2 FYEKMQ (reference sequence). This CDR3 contains 16 residues. Unmatched junction bases numbered 12, after V lost 5 bases and J lost 8 bases. The CDR3 reads CASSPGGTGVYDEQFF. CDR3 coding DNA: TGTGCCAGCAGCCCCGGGGGGACAGGGGTATACGATGAGCAGTTCTTC.

The chain has TRBV11-3 and TRBJ2-1, with 12 bases matching TRBD2. Germline V gene sequence: CDR1 SGHNT, CDR2 YENEEA. V lost 2 bases to trimming and J lost 11 bases; unmatched junction nucleotides: 7. CDR3 length equals 15 residues. The DNA of the CDR3 is TGTGCCAGCAGCTTAAGGACTAGCGGGATGGGTCAGCAGTTCTTC. Protein sequence: CASSLRTSGMGQQFF.

The CDR3 DNA is TGTGCCAGCAGTTTCGGGACGCACTACGAGCAGTACTTC. Protein sequence: CASSFGTHYEQYF. The chain links TRBV6-5 to TRBJ2-7, with D perhaps TRBD1 or TRBD2 (5 bases each). This CDR3 contains 13 residues. V was pared by 4 bases and J by 3 bases, with 10 bases between. Germline V CDR1 and CDR2: MNHEY, SVGAGI.

The CDR3 nucleotides read TGTGCCAGCAACCCGACAGGATCCTACGAGCAGTACTTC. Its translation is CASNPTGSYEQYF. V and J are TRBV5-4 and TRBJ2-7, with TRBD1 as a possible D gene (6 bases). The germline CDR1 and CDR2 sequences are SGHNT and YYREEE (reference sequence). Trimming took 6 bases from V and 1 from J, leaving 11 bases between them. The CDR3 runs to 13 residues.

The J gene is TRBJ2-2, the V gene TRBV7-9; D not certain. The germline gives CDR1 SEHNR, CDR2 FQNEAQ (reference sequence). The CDR3 sequence is 13 residues long. V dropped 4 bases and J dropped 9 bases, with 12 bases sitting between them. CDR3 in amino acids: CASSSLNFRELFF. DNA of the CDR3: TGTGCCAGCAGCTCCCTTAACTTTAGGGAGCTGTTTTTT.